This TCR beta chain is from a study of cytomegalovirus exposure and HLA in healthy donors. Study context: Prior work identified around 100 million unique TCR beta sequences in 150 million to 200 million T cells.

From germline, CDR1 is LGHNA and CDR2 YNFKEQ. The junction had 4 bases not matched to a gene; V was cut back by 3 bases and J by 4 bases. This CDR3 region has 15 residues. The PCR contained 60 Vbeta and 13 Jbeta primers. Sequencing used immunoSEQ multiplex PCR; TCRdb keeps in-frame clones, though not all of them. The sample carries hundreds of thousands of clones, 70% recorded once. As regards this clone: Its antigen remains unidentified.

Study observations and caveats: There were a few CMV-associated chains whose specificity for CMV antigens was confirmed in vitro. An apparent linkage of common viral pathogens to several of the most significant clusters emerged in a later analysis. The productive fraction for most TCR beta V segments was about 90% or about 30% in an earlier analysis.

Sequencing was done on a sample of PBMCs. This receptor was obtained from a man aged 40-49 years in good health and CMV-seropositive. The rearrangement uses TRBV4-2 and TRBJ1-4; TRBD1 aligns across 8 bases. Here the CDR3 reads CASSQGDRGNEKLFF. In DNA, the CDR3 is TGTGCCAGCAGCCAGGGAGACAGGGGTAATGAAAAACTGTTTTTT.